Following are 17 T cell receptor beta chains from one sample sequenced in a study of T cell responses to AZD1222 COVID-19 vaccine. Clones were sequenced by immunoSEQ multiplex PCR, and TCRdb holds only the in-frame ones, with some missing. This sample has around 100,000 clones, with approximately 90% found just once. The starting material was peripheral blood, obtained 28 days after the second AZD1222 dose. These receptor sequences come from an adult who received the AZD1222 COVID-19 vaccine.

This clone occurred a few times. The chain is built from TRBV6-1 and TRBJ1-5, with D tentatively TRBD1 (5 bases). Per germline, CDR1 MNHNS and CDR2 SASEGT. V was cut by 6 bases and J by 5 bases, with 11 bases left in between. The CDR3 loop spans 13 amino acids. CDR3 nucleotide sequence: TGTGCCAGCAGACGGCAGGGTGATCAGCCCCAGCATTTT. It codes for CASRRQGDQPQHF.

The J gene is TRBJ1-6, the V gene TRBV5-4, with 9 bases aligning to TRBD1. Germline V gives CDR1 SGHNT, CDR2 YYREEE (reference sequence). The CDR3 contains 12 residues. The V segment lost 2 bases and the J segment 18 bases; nucleotides outside the gene matches: 6. CDR3 DNA: TGTGCCAGCAGCTTACAACAGGGGGCCCCCCACTTT. This sequence encodes CASSLQQGAPHF.

For this clone: One end of the junction fails to match germline, which may point to a read error. The chain couples TRBV3-1 (or the pseudogene TRBV3-2) to TRBJ1-2, with no clear D. CDR3 length: 12 amino acids. In germline, CDR1 is LGHDT, CDR2 YNNKEL (reference sequence). The CDR3 DNA reads TGTGCCAGCAGCAGGGCGGTGTATGACTACACCTTC. It codes for CASSRAVYDYTF.

The V call is TRBV3-1 (or the pseudogene TRBV3-2), the J call TRBJ2-2; D is possibly TRBD1 (6 bases). V was clipped by 5 bases and J by 6 bases, with 16 bases between them. The CDR3 runs 15 residues. Germline CDR1 and CDR2: LGHDT and YNNKEL (reference sequence). The CDR3 is CASSSDRLLSGELFF. The DNA for the CDR3 is TGTGCCAGCAGCTCAGACAGGTTATTATCCGGGGAGCTGTTTTTT.

The V gene is TRBV5-1, the J gene TRBJ1-1; D uncertain. Germline-derived CDR1 and CDR2 are SGHRS and YFSETQ. Trimming took off 1 base at V and 3 bases at J, with 10 bases between the two ends. This CDR3 is built from 14 residues. CDR3 region: CASSLSVKDTEAFF. The CDR3, as DNA: TGCGCCAGCAGCTTGAGCGTTAAGGACACTGAAGCTTTCTTT.

The rearrangement links TRBV12-5 to TRBJ2-1; 9 bases are a match to TRBD2. The CDR3 has 16 residues. V was pared by 1 base and J by 8 bases, with 9 bases of the junction left unmatched. Germline loops: CDR1 LGHNT, CDR2 FRNRAP. The CDR3 is CASGLALAGGPYEQFF. The CDR3 DNA reads as TGTGCTAGTGGTTTGGCCTTGGCGGGAGGGCCCTATGAGCAGTTCTTC.

The gene calls are TRBV2 and TRBJ2-1; no clear D gene. Trimming pared 3 bases from V and 7 bases from J, leaving 16 bases between. Germline assignment: CDR1 SNHLY and CDR2 FYNNEI. The CDR3 totals 15 residues. CDR3 DNA sequence: TGTGCCAGCAGTGAGAATCGGCCAGTTGGGAATGAGCAGTTCTTC. Encoded protein: CASSENRPVGNEQFF.

Details on this clone: Within the sample, other DNA sequences also encode this same CDR3. V gene TRBV27 combines with J gene TRBJ1-1; D unresolved. The CDR3 has 12 residues. Looked up from germline, CDR1 is MNHEY and CDR2 is SMNVEV (reference sequence). V was cut by 8 bases and J by 0 bases, with 7 bases left in between. CDR3 in DNA: TGTGCCAGCGGGAGACTGAACACTGAAGCTTTCTTT. Amino acid sequence: CASGRLNTEAFF.

The V and J genes are TRBV7-3 and TRBJ2-1; unclear D gene. This CDR3 is built from 17 residues. Trimming pared 1 base from V and 4 bases from J, leaving 17 bases between. The germline gives CDR1 SGHTA, CDR2 FQGTGA. As DNA, the CDR3 is TGTGCCAGCAGCTTAAGGCCCTCTAGTGTGGGGTACAATGAGCAGTTCTTC. It yields the protein CASSLRPSSVGYNEQFF.

The chain is built from TRBV7-9 and TRBJ2-3; unclear D gene. V was cut by 4 bases and J by 4 bases, with 6 bases left in between. The CDR3 runs to 12 residues. Germline V gene sequence: CDR1 SEHNR, CDR2 FQNEAQ (reference sequence). The CDR3 here is CASSSTADTQYF. The CDR3 coding sequence is TGTGCCAGCAGCTCCACAGCAGATACGCAGTATTTT. Full variable domain (remainder filled in from reference TRBV7-9 and TRBJ2-3): DTGVSQNPRHKITKRGQNVTFRCDPISEHNRLYWYRQTLGQGPEFLTYFQNEAQLEKSRLLSDRFSAERPKGSFSTLEIQRTEQGDSAMYLCASSSTADTQYFGPGTRLTVL.

The chain joins TRBV15 to TRBJ2-1; D call uncertain. V lost 6 bases to trimming and J lost 3 bases, with 15 bases between them. The CDR3 contains 15 residues. Germline V gene data show CDR1 as LNHNV and CDR2 as YYDKDF (reference sequence). The DNA for the CDR3 is TGTGCCACCAGTCTGTCGAGCCTCCGCTACAATGAGCAGTTCTTC. Translating gives CATSLSSLRYNEQFF.

The chain links TRBV9 to TRBJ2-1; D unresolved. The CDR3 is 13 residues long. Per germline, CDR1 SGDLS and CDR2 YYNGEE. Trimming removed 1 base at V and 9 bases at J, with 11 bases between. CDR3: CASSVNLEGEQFF. CDR3 nucleotides: TGTGCCAGCAGCGTAAATCTAGAAGGTGAGCAGTTCTTC.

This clone occurred a few times. J is TRBJ1-1 and V is TRBV4-1, with 7 nucleotides matching TRBD1. V trimming: 0 bases; J trimming: 0 bases; junction bases outside the gene matches: 7. Germline V gene sequence: CDR1 MGHRA, CDR2 YSYEKL. This CDR3 region has 17 residues. The DNA for the CDR3 is TGCGCCAGCAGCCAAGATCATGGGACAGACATGAACACTGAAGCTTTCTTT. Protein product: CASSQDHGTDMNTEAFF.

The chain recombines TRBV28 with TRBJ2-7; D ambiguous. Germline V lookup: CDR1 MDHEN, CDR2 SYDVKM. This CDR3 spans 12 amino acids. V was pared by 2 bases and J by 4 bases, with 6 bases between. In DNA form, the CDR3 reads TGTGCCAGCAGTTTAAAGTTGTACGAGCAGTACTTC. Translation: CASSLKLYEQYF.

This clone showed up just once. The chain recombines TRBV29-1 with TRBJ1-2, with 11 bases that match TRBD1. After removal of 5 bases from V and 6 bases from J, the junction contained 11 bases not matched to a gene. The germline V gene has CDR1 SQVTM and CDR2 ANQGSEA. This CDR3 has 15 amino acids. CDR3 sequence reads: CSVLIGTGGSDGYTF. CDR3 sequence (DNA): TGCAGCGTTTTAATCGGGACAGGGGGATCGGATGGCTACACCTTC. The whole variable domain, remainder taken from reference TRBV29-1 and TRBJ1-2, is SAVISQKPSRDICQRGTSLTIQCQVDSQVTMMFWYRQQPGQSLTLIATANQGSEATYESGFVIDKFPISRPNLTFSTLTVSNMSPEDSSIYLCSVLIGTGGSDGYTFGSGTRLTVV.

This clone was found a few times. This chain links TRBV6-5 with TRBJ2-1; tentative D call: TRBD2 (6 bases). CDR1 is MNHEY, CDR2 SVGAGI, per germline. V shed 2 bases and J shed 7 bases, with 12 bases lying between them. This CDR3 region has 14 residues. The CDR3 DNA reads as TGTGCCAGCAGTTACGGGGAGGCCTCGAATGAGCAGTTCTTC. Translating gives CASSYGEASNEQFF.

Concerning this clone: At one end, the junction sequence differs from germline, possibly due to a read error. The chain employs TRBV19 and TRBJ1-3, with D maybe TRBD1 (6 bases). The CDR3 is 15 amino acids. Germline assignment: CDR1 LNHDA and CDR2 SQIVND (reference sequence). DNA for the CDR3: TGTGCCAGTAGAGCAGGGGACTCTCGTGGAAACACCATGTATTTT. It is translated as CASRAGDSRGNTMYF. Looking up the rest from reference TRBV19 and TRBJ1-3 gives the full variable domain: DGGITQSPKYLFRKEGQNVTLSCEQNLNHDAMYWYRQDPGQGLRLIYYSQIVNDFQKGDIAEGYSVSREKKESFPLTVTSAQKNPTAFYLCASRAGDSRGNTMYFGEGSWLTVV.